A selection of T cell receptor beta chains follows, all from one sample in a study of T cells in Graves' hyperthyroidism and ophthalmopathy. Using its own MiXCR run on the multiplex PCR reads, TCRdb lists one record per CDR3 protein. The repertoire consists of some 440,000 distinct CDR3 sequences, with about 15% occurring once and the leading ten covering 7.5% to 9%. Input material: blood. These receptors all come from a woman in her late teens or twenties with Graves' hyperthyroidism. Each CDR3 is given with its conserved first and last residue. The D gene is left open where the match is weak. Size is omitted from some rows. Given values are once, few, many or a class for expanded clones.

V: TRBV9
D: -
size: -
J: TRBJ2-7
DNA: TGTGCCAGCAGCGTAGTTCCCAGCTCCTACGAGCAGTACTTC
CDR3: CASSVVPSSYEQYF

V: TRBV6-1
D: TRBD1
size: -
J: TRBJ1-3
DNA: TGTGCCAGCAGACAGGGACAGGAACCTGGAAACACCATATATTTT
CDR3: CASRQGQEPGNTIYF

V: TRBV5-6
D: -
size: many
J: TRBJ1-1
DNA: TGTGCCAGCAGCTTTTTACAGGAGACTGAAGCTTTCTTT
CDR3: CASSFLQETEAFF

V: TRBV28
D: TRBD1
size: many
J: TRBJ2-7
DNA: TGTGCCAGCAGTTCGATCGGACAGGGGGCCTCCTACGAGCAGTACTTC
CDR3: CASSSIGQGASYEQYF

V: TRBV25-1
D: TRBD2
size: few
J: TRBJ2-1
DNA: TGTGCCAGCATCGCTAGCGGGGGGACCTACAATGAGCAGTTCTTC
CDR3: CASIASGGTYNEQFF

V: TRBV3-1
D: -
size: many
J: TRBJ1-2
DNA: TGTGCCAGCAGCCAGGCCCCCCAAGGGAGCGGCTACACCTTC
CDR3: CASSQAPQGSGYTF

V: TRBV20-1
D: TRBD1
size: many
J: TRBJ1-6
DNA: TGCAGTGCTAGAGTAAACAGGGGAAATTCACCCCTCCACTTT
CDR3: CSARVNRGNSPLHF

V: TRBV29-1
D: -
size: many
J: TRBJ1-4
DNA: TGCAGCGTTGAACCAGCAACTAATGAAAAACTGTTTTTT
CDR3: CSVEPATNEKLFF

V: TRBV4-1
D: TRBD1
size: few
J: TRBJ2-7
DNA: TGCGCCAGCAGCCAAGAAAGGACAGGCCCATCCTACGAGCAGTACTTC
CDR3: CASSQERTGPSYEQYF

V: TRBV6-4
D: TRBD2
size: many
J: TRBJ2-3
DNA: TGTGCCAGCAGTGACTCGACTAGCGGGGGGGGCACAGATACGCAGTATTTT
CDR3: CASSDSTSGGGTDTQYF

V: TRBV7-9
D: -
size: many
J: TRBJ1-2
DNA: TGTGCCAGCAGAGGTCCCTATGGCTACACCTTC
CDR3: CASRGPYGYTF

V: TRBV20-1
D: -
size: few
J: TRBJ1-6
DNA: TGCAGTGCCCCCGTGAGCTCCTATAATTCACCCCTCCACTTT
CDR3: CSAPVSSYNSPLHF

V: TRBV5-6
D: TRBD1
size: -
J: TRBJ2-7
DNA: TGTGCCAGCAGCTCCCACCCTTGGACAGGGGGCTACGAGCAGTACTTC
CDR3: CASSSHPWTGGYEQYF

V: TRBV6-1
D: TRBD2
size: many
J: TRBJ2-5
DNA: TGTGCCAGCAGTGATGCACTAGCGGAGGGGGGAGAGACCCAGTACTTC
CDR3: CASSDALAEGGETQYF

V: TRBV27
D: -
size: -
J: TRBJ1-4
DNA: TGTGCCAGCAGTTTAAATCCCCCGACTTTGGCTAATGAAAAACTGTTTTTT
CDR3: CASSLNPPTLANEKLFF